The clone carrying this T cell receptor (beta chain) appeared once. The table came from immunoSEQ multiplex PCR; TCRdb's copy has only in-frame clones and leaves some out. The top ten hold around 0.0094% of the sample, which has around 730,000 clones, 80% to 90% seen once. This sample was taken from a study of shared T cell receptors in the human thymus. These data are also associated with another study on human thymus T cells.

The source is a girl less than two years old with a congenital heart defect. Sequencing was done on a sample of thymocytes.

CDR3: CASSQESGVGSDTQYF. The CDR3 bases are TGCGCCAGCAGCCAAGAATCCGGGGTGGGTTCGGATACGCAGTATTTT. This chain connects TRBV4-1 to TRBJ2-3, with D perhaps TRBD2 (5 bases). Trimming stripped 0 bases from V and 6 bases from J, with 16 bases between. The CDR3 loop spans 16 amino acids. Per germline, CDR1 MGHRA and CDR2 YSYEKL.